This T cell receptor beta chain was found in a study of blood T cell repertoires in COVID-19. Study-wide context: Acute and convalescent COVID-19 specimens originated in the United States, Italy and Spain. Sources were T cells, B-cell-depleted T cells, or PBMCs; the material itself was cDNA or gDNA.

J lost 6 bases, V lost 3 bases, and 4 bases had no gene match. Germline V gene lookup returns CDR1 KGHSH and CDR2 LQKENI. The CDR3 is 15 residues long. Study processing details: For nucleated cells, counts were estimated from reference gene primer amplification. Profiled with immunoSEQ multiplex PCR; TCRdb holds only in-frame clones, not every one. D and trimming were read from the DNA, whereas the V and J calls and clone size are those reported in that table. The table lists a few hundred thousand clones, more than 75% of them singletons. This TCR was sampled from a woman under 40 who had recovered from COVID-19. This chain connects TRBV18 to TRBJ1-5; 11 bases line up with TRBD1. Material for sequencing was peripheral blood. In nucleotides, the CDR3 is TGTGCCAGCTCACCGGGACAGGGGGGGACTCAGCCCCAGCATTTT. Translation: CASSPGQGGTQPQHF.